This is a list of T cell receptor beta chains from one sample in a study of control samples from healthy donors and cancer patients. The method was immunoSEQ multiplex PCR; TCRdb's version includes in-frame clones alone and lacks a portion of them. The data hold tens of thousands of clones, with approximately 88% observed a single time. Sequencing was done on a sample of PBMCs. The receptors come from a man between 70 and 80 years old with lung cancer. Both conserved end residues are part of each CDR3. Fields, in order: J gene, V gene, clone size, D gene, CDR3 DNA, CDR3 protein. A D gene is named only where the DNA matches it firmly. Clone size is given for some rows only: seen once, a few or many times, or a class if the clone is expanded.

>TRBJ1-2|TRBV30|-|TRBD1
TGTGCCTGGTTGACCGAGGGACAGGGGTTGGGCTACACCTTC
CAWLTEGQGLGYTF
>TRBJ2-3|TRBV5-6|-|-
TGTGCCAGCAGCTTGGTGGGCGTGGGAGATACGCAGTATTTT
CASSLVGVGDTQYF
>TRBJ2-2|TRBV24-1|-|-
TGTGCCACCAGTGATTTGCTCGCCTATGGTACCGGGGAGCTGTTTTTT
CATSDLLAYGTGELFF
>TRBJ1-3|TRBV11-2|-|-
TGTGCCAGCAGTCGGGGGGGGGCCCGCTCTGGAAACACCATATATTTT
CASSRGGARSGNTIYF
>TRBJ1-1|TRBV20-1|-|-
TGCAGTGCTAGTTACGGTGGGGTCTCAAAAGCTTTCTTT
CSASYGGVSKAFF
>TRBJ2-3|TRBV28|-|TRBD2
TGTGCCAGCAGTTTCGGTTCGGGAGGGGTCACAGATACGCAGTATTTT
CASSFGSGGVTDTQYF
>TRBJ2-1|TRBV7-9|few|TRBD2
TGTGCCAGCAGCCCTATCCTAGCGGGGAACAATGAGCAGTTCTTC
CASSPILAGNNEQFF
>TRBJ2-3|TRBV5-6|-|-
TGTGCCAGCAGCTTGGCCTGGGGGGCAGATACGCAGTATTTT
CASSLAWGADTQYF
>TRBJ2-3|TRBV5-1|-|-
TGCGCCAGCAGCTCCACAGATACGCAGTATTTT
CASSSTDTQYF
>TRBJ2-3|TRBV25-1|-|TRBD2
TGTGCCAGCGGGGGGAGGGGCACAGATACGCAGTATTTT
CASGGRGTDTQYF
>TRBJ2-7|TRBV3-1/TRBV3-2|-|-
TGTGCCAGCAGCCACTTAAACGACGAGCAGTACTTC
CASSHLNDEQYF
>TRBJ1-1|TRBV19|many|-
TGTGCCAGTAGTATAGAGAACAGTTCCCCCCTTATTGAAGCTTTCTTT
CASSIENSSPLIEAFF
>TRBJ1-1|TRBV4-3|-|-
TGCGCCAGCAGCCAAGATCGAGGGGCGAACACTGAAGCTTTCTTT
CASSQDRGANTEAFF
>TRBJ2-3|TRBV14|few|-
TGTGCCAGCAGCCAAGATCTTCCAGGGACCCACGGGTCTACGCAGTATTTT
CASSQDLPGTHGSTQYF
>TRBJ2-3|TRBV7-9|-|-
TGTGCCAGCAGCTTAGCGCAAGTTAGCACAGATACGCAGTATTTT
CASSLAQVSTDTQYF
>TRBJ2-6|TRBV6-1|-|-
TGTGCCAGCAGTGCAGGTATCTGGGGCTCTGGGGCCAACGTCCTGACTTTC
CASSAGIWGSGANVLTF
>TRBJ2-1|TRBV9|-|-
TGTGCCAGCAGCGTAGAGGTTAACTTTCTTAATGAGCAGTTCTTC
CASSVEVNFLNEQFF
>TRBJ1-2|TRBV6-5|-|-
TGTGCCAGCAGATCGACAGATACTAACTATGGCTACACCTTC
CASRSTDTNYGYTF
>TRBJ1-2|TRBV6-5|-|-
TGTGCCAGCAGTTACTCAGGACCGGGTGGCTACACCTTC
CASSYSGPGGYTF
>TRBJ2-7|TRBV6-5|-|TRBD1
TGTGCCAGCAGTCAGGGACAGGATTACGAGCAGTACTTC
CASSQGQDYEQYF
>TRBJ2-4|TRBV5-1|-|TRBD1
TGCGCCAGCAGCTTGGTACAGGGGGGAATTCAGTACTTC
CASSLVQGGIQYF
>TRBJ2-1|TRBV7-9|-|-
TGTGCCAGCAGCGCAACAGGGTGGGGAGACAATGAGCAGTTCTTC
CASSATGWGDNEQFF
>TRBJ2-5|TRBV5-1|-|TRBD2
TGCGCCAGCAGCCCGGGACTAGCGGGGGCCCAGTCCCAGAAAGAGACCCAGTACTTC
CASSPGLAGAQSQKETQYF
>TRBJ2-3|TRBV7-3|-|TRBD1
TGTGCCAGCAGTCCGACAGGGTCAGATACGCAGTATTTT
CASSPTGSDTQYF
>TRBJ1-4|TRBV29-1|-|-
TGCAGCGTGGGTTGGGGAGATGAAAAACTGTTTTTT
CSVGWGDEKLFF
>TRBJ2-2|TRBV6-4|once|TRBD2
TGTGCCAGCAGTGACTCTGGACTAGCCTCGTTTAGGACCGGGGAGCTGTTTTTT
CASSDSGLASFRTGELFF
>TRBJ2-3|TRBV25-1|-|-
TGTGCCAGCAGTGGAGGGGGGGCGCGAACAGATACGCAGTATTTT
CASSGGGARTDTQYF
>TRBJ2-5|TRBV7-3|-|TRBD1
TGTGCCAGCAGCTCAGGACAGGCGTGGGAGACCCAGTACTTC
CASSSGQAWETQYF
>TRBJ2-7|TRBV13|-|TRBD1
TGTGCCAGCAGCTTAGGGGACAGGCGGGAGCAGTACTTC
CASSLGDRREQYF
>TRBJ1-1|TRBV27|-|-
TGTGCCAGCAGCTTCGACGTGACAGGTGGGAACACTGAAGCTTTCTTT
CASSFDVTGGNTEAFF
>TRBJ1-5|TRBV10-3|-|-
TGTGCCATCAGTGAGAGGGGGGGGAATCAGCCCCAGCATTTT
CAISERGGNQPQHF
>TRBJ2-1|TRBV20-1|-|TRBD2
TGCAGTGCTAGTCCCTCCGGGGGGGGATGGGAGCAGTTCTTC
CSASPSGGGWEQFF
>TRBJ2-2|TRBV27|-|-
TGTGCCAGCAGTTTGCAAAACCTTCCCGGGGAGCTGTTTTTT
CASSLQNLPGELFF
>TRBJ1-2|TRBV7-8|-|-
TGTGCCAGCAGCTTAGGCACAGTAAACTATGGCTACACCTTC
CASSLGTVNYGYTF
>TRBJ2-7|TRBV7-2|-|TRBD2
TGTGCCAGCAGCTTTGTCACGGGGGGGCGAGGCGAGCAGTACTTC
CASSFVTGGRGEQYF
>TRBJ2-7|TRBV5-1|-|TRBD1
TGCGCCAGCAGCTGGGGACAGCTCTACGAGCAGTACTTC
CASSWGQLYEQYF
>TRBJ2-3|TRBV19|-|TRBD1
TGTGCCAGTAGTTCGGGACAGGGGAATACGCAGTATTTT
CASSSGQGNTQYF
>TRBJ2-7|TRBV19|once|TRBD2
TGTGCCAGTAGTCGGACTAGCGGGGGGTCATACTCCTACGAGCAGTACTTC
CASSRTSGGSYSYEQYF
>TRBJ1-5|TRBV21-1|-|-
TGTGCCAGCAGCAAACCTGTGGACGTTAGCAATCAGCCCCAGCATTTT
CASSKPVDVSNQPQHF
>TRBJ2-1|TRBV27|-|TRBD1
TGTGCCAGCAGTCAAGGGACAGCCTCAGGCAATGAGCAGTTCTTC
CASSQGTASGNEQFF
>TRBJ2-7|TRBV11-3|-|TRBD1
TGTGCCAGCAGCTTAGGACAGGGGAGCTCCTACGAGCAGTACTTC
CASSLGQGSSYEQYF
>TRBJ1-1|TRBV11-2|once|-
TGTGCCAGCAGCTTAGATGGGGGAGACCACACTGAAGCTTTCTTT
CASSLDGGDHTEAFF
>TRBJ2-7|TRBV11-2|-|TRBD1
TGTGCCAGCAGCCCGAGACAGGGAACCTACGAGCAGTACTTC
CASSPRQGTYEQYF
>TRBJ2-7|TRBV6-5|once|-
TGTGCCAGCGGCAATAATTACGAGCAGTACTTC
CASGNNYEQYF